This TCR beta chain was recovered during a study of blood T cell repertoires in COVID-19. Across the whole study: The study drew acute and convalescent COVID-19 samples from the United States, Italy and Spain.

Germline V gene lookup returns CDR1 LNHDA and CDR2 SQIVND (reference sequence). After removal of 7 bases from V and 3 bases from J, the junction contained 2 bases not matched to a gene. There are 12 residues in the CDR3. Authors' processing steps: The authors estimated nucleated cell counts from reference gene primer amplification. Measured with immunoSEQ multiplex PCR; TCRdb has only the in-frame clones, and not every one. The D gene and trimming were derived from the DNA, and the V and J assignments and clone size from that table. The data hold approximately 60,000 clones, with roughly 82% observed a single time.

The sequenced sample consisted of peripheral blood. This clonotype originated in a woman older than 75 with acute or convalescent COVID-19. The chain couples TRBV19 to TRBJ2-7; TRBD2 matches at 8 bases. The CDR3 DNA reads TGTGCCAGTATTGGGACTAGCTACGAGCAGTACTTC. Its protein is CASIGTSYEQYF.